A single sample gave rise to the 27 T cell receptor beta chains below, sequenced in a study of control samples from healthy donors and cancer patients. Repertoires were generated with immunoSEQ multiplex PCR, while TCRdb's copy carries only in-frame clones and drops some. The repertoire consists of around 180,000 clones, with approximately 86% occurring once and the leading ten covering 4.9%. Material for sequencing was blood. Receptors were obtained from a woman between 25 and 40 years old in good health.

As for this clone: The same CDR3 is also encoded by other DNA sequences in this sample. This sequence joins TRBV7-2 and TRBJ2-2; possibly TRBD1 or TRBD2 for D (7 bases each). The CDR3 length is 17 residues. Looked up from germline, CDR1 is SGHTA and CDR2 is FQGNSA. Trimming pared 3 bases from V and 7 bases from J, leaving 21 bases between. As DNA, the CDR3 is TGTGCCAGCAGCTTTCGGGGGGACAGACATCGGGGCGGGGAGCTGTTTTTT. Amino acids: CASSFRGDRHRGGELFF.

The V and J genes are TRBV4-2 and TRBJ2-1; 9 bases agree with TRBD1. V lost 4 bases and J lost 4; bases outside the gene matches: 5. This CDR3 contains 15 residues. Germline V gives CDR1 LGHNA, CDR2 YNFKEQ. In nucleotides, the CDR3 is TGTGCCAGCAGCCCTGGGACAGGGAGATACAATGAGCAGTTCTTC. Residues: CASSPGTGRYNEQFF.

V is TRBV28 and J is TRBJ1-2; D is possibly TRBD1 (5 bases). Germline values: CDR1 MDHEN, CDR2 SYDVKM. The CDR3 runs to 13 residues. V lost 5 bases and J 7 bases, leaving 14 bases between the germline ends. In DNA form, the CDR3 reads TGTGCCAGCAGTACGGGGGGGTGGAGTGGCTACACCTTC. Its translation: CASSTGGWSGYTF.

The chain is built from TRBV5-1 and TRBJ1-3; 8 nucleotides line up with TRBD1. The V and J ends lost 2 bases and 3 bases, in that order; junction bases with no gene match: 4. Germline lookup yields CDR1 SGHRS and CDR2 YFSETQ. This CDR3 region has 15 residues. The CDR3 is CASSLTTGDGNTIYF. The CDR3 DNA reads TGCGCCAGCAGCTTAACGACAGGGGATGGAAACACCATATATTTT.

The rearrangement joins TRBV24-1 to TRBJ1-2, with 11 bases matching TRBD1. Germline lookup yields CDR1 KGHDR and CDR2 SFDVKD. The V segment lost 2 bases and the J segment 8 bases; nucleotides outside the gene matches: 6. CDR3 length equals 15 residues. For the CDR3, the DNA is TGTGCCACCAGTGATTACGGACAGGGGGCGGGAGGCTACACCTTC. Its translation is CATSDYGQGAGGYTF.

The chain is built from TRBV7-9 and TRBJ1-2; D not certain. CDR3 length: 15 residues. Germline CDR1 reads SEHNR; CDR2 reads FQNEAQ (reference sequence). Trimming stripped 5 bases from V and 8 bases from J, with 21 bases between. The CDR3 DNA sequence: TGTGCCAGCAGCGCACGACTGGTTTCTGAACGGGGCTACACCTTC. Its translation is CASSARLVSERGYTF.

V gene TRBV7-8 combines with J gene TRBJ1-5; weak D call: TRBD1 (6 bases). Germline values: CDR1 SGHVS, CDR2 FQNEAQ. V gave up 5 bases and J gave up 2 bases, with 13 bases separating them. The CDR3 extends over 15 amino acids. The CDR3 DNA sequence: TGTGCCAGCAGCCCCCGGGCAGGGGGCAATCAGCCCCAGCATTTT. As protein: CASSPRAGGNQPQHF.

J is TRBJ1-1 and V is TRBV28, with D unclear. V dropped 6 bases and J dropped 7 bases, with 21 bases sitting between them. This CDR3 comprises 15 residues. Germline V CDR1 and CDR2: MDHEN, SYDVKM. CDR3 sequence: CASSPAMGEWNEAFF. In DNA, the CDR3 is TGTGCCAGCAGCCCTGCTATGGGAGAGTGGAATGAAGCTTTCTTT.

The rearrangement links TRBV5-1 to TRBJ2-1, with TRBD2 matching over 7 bases. The CDR3 is 16 residues long. V trimming: 4 bases; J trimming: 1 base; junction bases outside the gene matches: 8. CDR1 SGHRS and CDR2 YFSETQ come from the germline V gene. CDR3 DNA: TGCGCCAGCAGCGGCACGGGGGGACTTTCCTACAATGAGCAGTTCTTC. Its translation: CASSGTGGLSYNEQFF. Filled out from reference TRBV5-1 and TRBJ2-1, the complete variable domain reads KAGVTQTPRYLIKTRGQQVTLSCSPISGHRSVSWYQQTPGQGLQFLFEYFSETQRNKGNFPGRFSGRQFSNSRSEMNVSTLELGDSALYLCASSGTGGLSYNEQFFGPGTRLTVL.

The J gene is TRBJ1-1, the V gene TRBV11-2; the D gene is possibly TRBD1 (5 bases). Trimming pared 5 bases from V and 0 bases from J, leaving 13 bases between. From germline, CDR1 is SGHAT and CDR2 FQNNGV. The CDR3 extends over 15 amino acids. The CDR3 protein is CASSPLTALNTEAFF. The DNA for the CDR3 is TGTGCCAGCAGCCCACTGACAGCTTTGAACACTGAAGCTTTCTTT.

The chain carries TRBV5-1 and TRBJ1-2, with 7 positions matching TRBD1. CDR3 length: 15 residues. CDR1 is SGHRS and CDR2 is YFSETQ in the germline V gene. V shed 0 bases, J shed 4 bases, and the junction held 6 bases outside the gene matches. The CDR3 region has the DNA TGCGCCAGCAGCTTGGGCGAAGGGGGCCTCTATGGCTACACCTTC. Translating gives CASSLGEGGLYGYTF.

This rearrangement joins TRBV3-1 (or the pseudogene TRBV3-2) to TRBJ2-7; no reliable D call. The CDR3 has 13 residues. Germline V gene lookup returns CDR1 LGHDT and CDR2 YNNKEL (reference sequence). V was trimmed by 0 bases and J by 3 bases, leaving 6 bases between them. Written as DNA, the CDR3 is TGTGCCAGCAGCCAAGATTTACGCTACGAGCAGTACTTC. This encodes CASSQDLRYEQYF.

This chain uses TRBV30 with TRBJ1-5, with D uncertain. V was cut by 0 bases and J by 9 bases, with 12 bases left in between. This CDR3 has 13 amino acids. Germline V gene data show CDR1 as GTSNPN and CDR2 as SVGIG (reference sequence). The CDR3 spells CAWSVQGPGPQHF. Written as DNA, the CDR3 is TGTGCCTGGAGTGTACAAGGTCCAGGGCCCCAGCATTTT.

The chain links TRBV6-5 to TRBJ1-4; D remains unclear. Per germline, CDR1 MNHEY and CDR2 SVGAGI. This CDR3 contains 13 residues. V was cut by 2 bases and J by 8 bases, with 9 bases left in between. CDR3 region: CASSYGIREKLFF. The CDR3, as DNA: TGTGCCAGCAGTTACGGTATACGGGAAAAACTGTTTTTT.

This chain joins TRBV11-3 and TRBJ2-2; 12 bases line up with TRBD2. Germline CDR1 SGHNT, CDR2 YENEEA. The V gene end was trimmed by 3 bases and the J gene end by 1 base; junction bases not matched to a gene: 3. The CDR3 extends over 17 amino acids. The DNA for the CDR3 is TGTGCCAGCAGCTTTGGGACTAGCGGGTGGAACACCGGGGAGCTGTTTTTT. Protein product: CASSFGTSGWNTGELFF.

This chain connects TRBV12-3 or TRBV12-4 to TRBJ2-7; weak D call: TRBD2 (7 bases). Trimming pared 3 bases from V and 6 bases from J, leaving 12 bases between. This CDR3 spans 13 amino acids. The CDR3 here is CASSFWGGSEQYV. For the CDR3, the DNA is TGTGCCAGCAGTTTTTGGGGGGGCTCCGAGCAGTACGTC.

The V call is TRBV28, the J call TRBJ2-5; TRBD1 is a possible D gene (5 bases). The CDR3 is made up of 14 amino acids. Germline V gene sequence: CDR1 MDHEN, CDR2 SYDVKM. The germline V and J ends were trimmed by 6 bases and 4 bases, with 15 bases remaining between them. CDR3: CASRSTSGLETQYF. CDR3 DNA: TGTGCCAGCAGATCTACCTCAGGGCTAGAGACCCAGTACTTC.

V and J are TRBV2 and TRBJ1-2, with a possible D match to TRBD1 (5 bases). Germline V gene data show CDR1 as SNHLY and CDR2 as FYNNEI. The CDR3 has 13 amino acids. V was trimmed by 3 bases and J by 2 bases, leaving 7 bases between them. CDR3 coding DNA: TGTGCCAGCAGTGAGTGGGGGAACTATGGCTACACCTTC. It codes for CASSEWGNYGYTF.

The sample holds a few counts of this clone. The chain has TRBV12-3 or TRBV12-4 and TRBJ1-1; D is undetermined. This CDR3 region has 11 residues. V lost 5 bases, J lost 2 bases, and 3 bases lay in between. The CDR3 region has the DNA TGTGCCAGCAGTCCTAACACTGAAGCTTTCTTT. It encodes CASSPNTEAFF.

Written as DNA, the CDR3 is TGTGCCAGCAGCTTGTCCTTGTTCGTCGGACAGGGAAACACTGAAGCTTTCTTT. This translates into CASSLSLFVGQGNTEAFF. The chain uses TRBV5-5 and TRBJ1-1, with 8 bases lining up with TRBD1. Germline CDR1 SGHKS, CDR2 YYEKEE (reference sequence). With 1 base clipped from V and 2 bases from J, the junction kept 13 bases outside the gene matches. This CDR3 has 18 amino acids.

Note on this clone: Within the sample, other DNA sequences also encode this same CDR3. The rearrangement links TRBV29-1 to TRBJ2-5; TRBD1 matches at 7 bases. Germline V gene data show CDR1 as SQVTM and CDR2 as ANQGSEA. This CDR3 is built from 12 residues. V lost 7 bases and J lost 4; bases outside the gene matches: 6. CDR3 loop: CSGRTGGETQYF. CDR3 nucleotides: TGCAGCGGCAGGACAGGCGGAGAGACCCAGTACTTC.

As DNA, the CDR3 is TGTGCCATCAGTGAAAGAGACTCAACTAATGAAAAACTGTTTTTT. It codes for CAISERDSTNEKLFF. The gene calls are TRBV10-3 and TRBJ1-4; no firm D call. The CDR3 spans 15 residues. Germline CDR1 and CDR2: ENHRY and SYGVKD. V shed 3 bases and J shed 0 bases, with 8 bases lying between them.

V usage is TRBV9 and J usage is TRBJ2-5, with D perhaps matching TRBD2 (6 bases). The CDR3 consists of 15 residues. Per the germline V gene, CDR1 is SGDLS and CDR2 is YYNGEE. Between the trimmed V and J ends, which lost 3 bases and 3 bases, there was a span of 15 bases. The CDR3 DNA reads as TGTGCCAGCAGCGCCGGGGGAGCCCTAAAAGAGACCCAGTACTTC. The encoded protein is CASSAGGALKETQYF.

Remarks on this clone: In the same sample, other DNA sequences code for this CDR3. The chain couples TRBV5-1 to TRBJ2-7; 9 positions agree with TRBD2. The germline gives CDR1 SGHRS, CDR2 YFSETQ. V gave up 1 base and J gave up 7 bases; unmatched junction bases: 9. The CDR3 contains 15 residues. This CDR3 is CASSLTAGGGYEQYF. The CDR3 nucleotides read TGCGCCAGCAGCTTGACGGCGGGAGGGGGCTATGAGCAGTACTTC.

This chain connects TRBV4-2 to TRBJ2-3; unclear D gene. Trimming stripped 1 base from V and 4 bases from J, with 12 bases between. CDR1 is LGHNA and CDR2 is YNFKEQ in the germline V gene. The CDR3 is made up of 15 amino acids. CDR3 DNA: TGTGCCAGCAGCCAAGTTGGGTCGACCCCAGATACGCAGTATTTT. Translated, it gives CASSQVGSTPDTQYF.

CDR3 sequence reads: CASSTRTGEYGYTF. CDR3 nucleotide sequence: TGTGCCAGCAGCACTCGGACAGGGGAATATGGCTACACCTTC. The rearrangement uses TRBV5-6 and TRBJ1-2; 9 nucleotides agree with TRBD1. V gave up 4 bases and J gave up 5 bases; unmatched junction bases: 6. The CDR3 is made up of 14 amino acids. The germline V gene has CDR1 SGHDT and CDR2 YYEEEE.

This chain links TRBV10-3 with TRBJ1-1, with D perhaps TRBD1 (5 bases). The CDR3 is 16 residues long. The V and J ends lost 3 bases and 1 base respectively, with 15 bases between them. Germline V gene sequence: CDR1 ENHRY, CDR2 SYGVKD. The CDR3 DNA follows: TGTGCCATCAGTGATACGGCAGGGAAAGCGAACACTGAAGCTTTCTTT. Protein sequence: CAISDTAGKANTEAFF.